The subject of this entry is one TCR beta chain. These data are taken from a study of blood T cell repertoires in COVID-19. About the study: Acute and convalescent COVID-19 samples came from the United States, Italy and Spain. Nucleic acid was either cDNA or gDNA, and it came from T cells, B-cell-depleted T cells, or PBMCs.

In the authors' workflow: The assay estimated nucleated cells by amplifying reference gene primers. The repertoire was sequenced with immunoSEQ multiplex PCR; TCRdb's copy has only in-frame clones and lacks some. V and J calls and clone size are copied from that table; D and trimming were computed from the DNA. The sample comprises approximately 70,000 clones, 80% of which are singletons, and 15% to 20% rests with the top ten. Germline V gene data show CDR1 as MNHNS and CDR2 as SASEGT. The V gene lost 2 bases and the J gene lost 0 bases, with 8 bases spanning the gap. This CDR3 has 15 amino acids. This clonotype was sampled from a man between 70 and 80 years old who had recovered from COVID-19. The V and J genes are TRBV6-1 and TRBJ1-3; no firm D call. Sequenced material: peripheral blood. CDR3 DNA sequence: TGTGCCAGCAGTGAAACGGTTCTCTCTGGAAACACCATATATTTT. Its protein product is CASSETVLSGNTIYF.